These T cell receptor beta chains were read from a single sample in a study of cytomegalovirus exposure and HLA in healthy donors. Method: immunoSEQ multiplex PCR; TCRdb's copy keeps in-frame clones and lacks some. The sample has around 150,000 clones; about four fifths are singletons. Source material: PBMCs. The receptors originated from a man aged 50-59 years in good health and CMV-seropositive. The CDR3 runs from the conserved cysteine through the conserved F or W. D genes are given only for firm matches. Size is omitted from some rows. Given values are once, few, many or a class for expanded clones.

>TRBV9|-|-|TRBJ2-2
CASSVASARGTGELFF
TGTGCCAGCAGCGTAGCCAGTGCCCGGGGCACCGGGGAGCTGTTTTTT
>TRBV28|TRBD2|-|TRBJ2-5
CASSRAGEETQYF
TGTGCCAGCAGTAGGGCGGGAGAAGAGACCCAGTACTTC
>TRBV28|-|-|TRBJ1-4
CASSRPGGRGEKLFF
TGTGCCAGCAGCCGGCCCGGGGGGAGGGGGGAAAAACTGTTTTTT
>TRBV6-4|TRBD2|-|TRBJ2-3
CASSRTSGGSSTDTQYF
TGTGCCAGCAGTAGGACTAGCGGGGGAAGTAGCACAGATACGCAGTATTTT
>TRBV27|TRBD1|-|TRBJ1-6
CASSLYSDRGNSPLHF
TGTGCCAGCAGTTTATATTCGGACAGGGGTAATTCACCCCTCCACTTT
>TRBV7-6|-|-|TRBJ2-2
CASSLNFAAGELFF
TGTGCCAGCAGCTTAAATTTTGCGGCAGGGGAGCTGTTTTTT
>TRBV19|-|few|TRBJ2-7
CASSIGGNSYEQYF
TGTGCCAGTAGTATTGGGGGGAACTCCTACGAGCAGTACTTC
>TRBV4-3|-|-|TRBJ1-1
CASSQKTALEAFF
TGCGCCAGCAGCCAAAAGACAGCCCTTGAAGCTTTCTTT
>TRBV14|-|-|TRBJ1-2
CASSQGRISYGYTF
TGTGCCAGCAGCCAAGGGAGGATCTCCTATGGCTACACCTTC
>TRBV27|-|-|TRBJ1-5
CASSFQVNQPQHF
TGTGCCAGCAGTTTTCAGGTGAATCAGCCCCAGCATTTT
>TRBV18|-|-|TRBJ1-1
CASSQAGNTEAFF
TGTGCCAGCTCACAGGCGGGGAACACTGAAGCTTTCTTT
>TRBV18|-|-|TRBJ1-2
CASSRGTDEGYTF
TGTGCCAGCTCCCGCGGGACGGATGAGGGCTACACCTTC
>TRBV30|-|-|TRBJ2-5
CAWSLPPTVETQYF
TGTGCCTGGAGCCTGCCCCCGACAGTAGAGACCCAGTACTTC